Below, 3 T cell receptor beta chains from the same sample are listed, as sequenced in a study of cytomegalovirus exposure and HLA in healthy donors. The PCR made use of 60 Vbeta and 13 Jbeta primers. Some clones are missing from TCRdb's copy, which holds only in-frame ones; the method was immunoSEQ multiplex PCR. In the table there are fewer than 200,000 clones, approximately 70% of which are singletons. The source material was PBMCs. The source of these receptors is a man aged 35 to 55 in good health and CMV-seropositive.

The gene calls are TRBV25-1 and TRBJ1-1; TRBD1 aligns across 7 bases. J lost 7 bases, V lost 1 base, and 6 bases had no gene match. CDR3 size: 14 residues. Per germline, CDR1 MGHDK and CDR2 SYGVNS. The CDR3 region has the DNA TGTGCCAGCAGTGAATTTCTTAACAGGGGTGAAGCTTTCTTT. It encodes CASSEFLNRGEAFF.

This sequence joins TRBV5-1 and TRBJ1-6; no firm D call. The germline V gene has CDR1 SGHRS and CDR2 YFSETQ. The CDR3 is 16 amino acids. V lost 1 base to trimming and J lost 6 bases, with 14 bases between them. This chain's CDR3 is CASSLSTGIPNSPLHF. The CDR3 region has the DNA TGCGCCAGCAGCTTGAGTACGGGGATCCCTAATTCACCCCTCCACTTT.

The sample holds one count of this clone. This chain uses TRBV6-5 with TRBJ2-7; the D is unclear. Germline loops: CDR1 MNHEY, CDR2 SVGAGI. This CDR3 is 15 amino acids long. Between the trimmed V and J ends, which lost 0 bases and 6 bases, there was a span of 15 bases. As DNA, the CDR3 is TGTGCCAGCAGTTACTCCGCCCAGGTCTCAATCGAGCAGTACTTC. Amino acid sequence: CASSYSAQVSIEQYF.